This TCR beta chain was sequenced during a study of shared clonotypes between healthy human individuals. The wider study: Aged 18 to 49, the donors were a couple of women and a few men.

Produced via immunoSEQ multiplex PCR; TCRdb's table is partial and in-frame only. The sample lists 600,000 to 750,000 clones, about two thirds occurring once. On this clone: As yet, its antigen is unknown.

The germline CDR1 and CDR2 sequences are MDHEN and SYDVKM. The ends were cut back, 6 bases at V and 1 base at J, with 12 bases in the middle. The CDR3 length is 14 residues. Study results and limitations: Sharing across four donors was highest in naive CD4 (approximately 5%) and lowest in memory CD8 (around 0.4%). The sampled material consisted only of blood, and tissue repertoires are likely to differ. It was expected that sequencing depth would affect clonotype sharing among donors.

The sequencing sample was made of memory CD4+ T cells sorted from blood. The subset: CD45RA-negative fraction. The source is a woman in her 30s in good health. The genes are TRBV28 and TRBJ2-5; a weak D match, TRBD1 (6 bases). The CDR3 loop is CASSPNRVQETQYF. CDR3 DNA: TGTGCCAGCAGCCCGAACAGGGTCCAAGAGACCCAGTACTTC.